This T cell receptor (beta chain) stems from a study of shared clonotypes between healthy human individuals. This CDR3 is built from 16 residues. Deletions cut 8 bases from V and 4 bases from J, with 21 bases between. Germline V CDR1 and CDR2: MDHEN, SYDVKM. The protocol was immunoSEQ multiplex PCR, while the TCRdb copy is restricted to in-frame clones and leaves out a portion. This sample has about 2.4 million clones, with 80% to 95% found just once. Sequencing input: naive CD4+ T cells from PBMCs. Subset specified: CD45RA+ positively selected. V and J are TRBV28 and TRBJ1-5; D is unresolved. The source is a man aged 18 to 30 in good health. Some clones in this sample may be carry-over from other donors' samples. CDR3 sequence reads: CASGPYTEVSNQPQHF. The CDR3, as DNA: TGTGCCAGCGGTCCCTATACGGAAGTTTCTAATCAGCCCCAGCATTTT.